This T cell receptor beta chain was recorded in a study of blood T cell repertoires in COVID-19. Background on the study: Both acute and convalescent COVID-19 samples were obtained from the United States, Italy and Spain. Nucleic acid was either cDNA or gDNA, and it came from T cells, B-cell-depleted T cells, or PBMCs.

Original data processing: The authors estimated nucleated cell counts from reference gene primer amplification. Sequenced by immunoSEQ multiplex PCR; TCRdb stores in-frame clones only, minus some. V, J and clone size are those of that table, while D and trimming were read from the DNA. The table includes approximately 210,000 clones, about 90% detected once. The source material was peripheral blood. The receptor was isolated from a man aged 25 to 40 with acute or convalescent COVID-19.

The CDR3 DNA follows: TGTGCCAGTAGTATAGATAAACAAGCGGGGTTCTACAATGAGCAGTTCTTC. It is translated as CASSIDKQAGFYNEQFF. V usage is TRBV19 and J usage is TRBJ2-1; 7 bases fit TRBD2. This CDR3 has 17 residues. Germline V gives CDR1 LNHDA, CDR2 SQIVND (reference sequence). With 0 bases clipped from V and 3 bases from J, the junction kept 8 bases outside the gene matches.